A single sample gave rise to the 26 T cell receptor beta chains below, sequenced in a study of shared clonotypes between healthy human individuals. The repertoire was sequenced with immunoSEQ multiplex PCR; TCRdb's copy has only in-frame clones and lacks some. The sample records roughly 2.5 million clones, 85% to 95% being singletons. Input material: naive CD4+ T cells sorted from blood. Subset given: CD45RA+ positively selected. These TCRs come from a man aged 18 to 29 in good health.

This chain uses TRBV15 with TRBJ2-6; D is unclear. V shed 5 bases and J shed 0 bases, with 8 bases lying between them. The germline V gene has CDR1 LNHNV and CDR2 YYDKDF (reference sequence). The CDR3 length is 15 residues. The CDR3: CATSGWTSGANVLTF. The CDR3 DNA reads TGTGCCACCAGCGGCTGGACCTCTGGGGCCAACGTCCTGACTTTC.

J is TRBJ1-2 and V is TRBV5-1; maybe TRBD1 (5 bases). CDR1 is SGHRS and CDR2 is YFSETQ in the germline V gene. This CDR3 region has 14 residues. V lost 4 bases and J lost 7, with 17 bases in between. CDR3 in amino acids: CASSLAVLGGGYTF. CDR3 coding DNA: TGCGCCAGCAGCCTGGCCGTTCTGGGGGGTGGCTACACCTTC.

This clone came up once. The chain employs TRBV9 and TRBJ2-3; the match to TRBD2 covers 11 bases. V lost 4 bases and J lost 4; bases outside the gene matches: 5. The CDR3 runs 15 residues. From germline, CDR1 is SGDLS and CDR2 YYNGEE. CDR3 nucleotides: TGTGCCAGCAGCATTAGCGGGGGGGCAGCAGATACGCAGTATTTT. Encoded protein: CASSISGGAADTQYF.

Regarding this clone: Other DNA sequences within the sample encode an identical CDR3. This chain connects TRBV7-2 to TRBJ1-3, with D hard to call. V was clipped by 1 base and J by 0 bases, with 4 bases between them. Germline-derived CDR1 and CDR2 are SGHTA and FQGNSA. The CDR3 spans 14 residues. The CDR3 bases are TGTGCCAGCAGCTTAGGGCTCTCTGGAAACACCATATATTTT. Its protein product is CASSLGLSGNTIYF.

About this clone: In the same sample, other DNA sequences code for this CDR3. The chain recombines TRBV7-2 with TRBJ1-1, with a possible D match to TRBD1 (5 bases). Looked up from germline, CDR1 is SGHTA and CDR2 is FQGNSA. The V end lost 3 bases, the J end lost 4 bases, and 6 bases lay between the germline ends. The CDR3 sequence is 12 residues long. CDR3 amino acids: CASSLRGTEAFF. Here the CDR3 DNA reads TGTGCCAGCAGCTTGAGGGGCACTGAAGCTTTCTTT.

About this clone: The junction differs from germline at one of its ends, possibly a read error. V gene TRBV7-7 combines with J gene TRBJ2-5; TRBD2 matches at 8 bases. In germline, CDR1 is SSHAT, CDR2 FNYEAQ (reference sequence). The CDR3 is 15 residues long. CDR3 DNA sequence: TGTGCTAGCAGCTTTCAAGCGGGAGAGGGAGAGACCCAGTACTTC. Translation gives CASSFQAGEGETQYF.

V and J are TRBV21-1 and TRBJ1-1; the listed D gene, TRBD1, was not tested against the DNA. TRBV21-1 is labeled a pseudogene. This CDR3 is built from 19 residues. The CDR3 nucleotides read TGTGCCAGCAACCCTCCCCATCGCCCGGGACACATAGCGAGGACTGAAGCTTTCTTT. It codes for CASNPPHRPGHIARTEAFF.

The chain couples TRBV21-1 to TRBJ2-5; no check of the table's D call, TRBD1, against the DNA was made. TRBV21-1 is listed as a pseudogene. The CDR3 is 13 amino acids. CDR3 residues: CRPHGTGLETQYF. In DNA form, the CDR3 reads TGCCGGCCCCACGGGACAGGGCTTGAGACCCAGTACTTC.

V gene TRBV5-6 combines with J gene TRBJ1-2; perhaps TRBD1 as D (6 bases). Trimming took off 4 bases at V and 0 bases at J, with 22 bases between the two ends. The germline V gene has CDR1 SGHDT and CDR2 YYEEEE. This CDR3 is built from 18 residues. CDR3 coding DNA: TGTGCCAGCAGCCCTCACTGGGCTACAGGGACCTCTAACTATGGCTACACCTTC. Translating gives CASSPHWATGTSNYGYTF.

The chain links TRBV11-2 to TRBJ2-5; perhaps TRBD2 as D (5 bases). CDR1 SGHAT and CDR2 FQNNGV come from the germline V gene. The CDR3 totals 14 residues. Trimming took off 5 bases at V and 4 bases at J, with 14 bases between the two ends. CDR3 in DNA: TGTGCCAGCAGCCCAGACTACGGAATAGAGACCCAGTACTTC. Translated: CASSPDYGIETQYF.

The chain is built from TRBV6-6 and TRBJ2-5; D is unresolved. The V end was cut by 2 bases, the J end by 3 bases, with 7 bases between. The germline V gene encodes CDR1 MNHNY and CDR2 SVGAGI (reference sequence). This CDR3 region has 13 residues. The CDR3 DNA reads TGTGCCAGCAGTTACGGCAGTAAAGAGACCCAGTACTTC. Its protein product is CASSYGSKETQYF.

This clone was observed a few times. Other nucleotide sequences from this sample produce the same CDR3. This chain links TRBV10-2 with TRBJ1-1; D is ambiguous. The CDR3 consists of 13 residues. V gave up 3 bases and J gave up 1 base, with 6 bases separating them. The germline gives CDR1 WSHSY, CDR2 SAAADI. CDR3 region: CASSDWGNTEAFF. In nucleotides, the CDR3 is TGCGCCAGCAGTGACTGGGGGAACACTGAAGCTTTCTTT.

CDR3 sequence: CASSLGGTSGRALQFF. CDR3 DNA sequence: TGTGCCAGCAGCTTAGGGGGGACTAGCGGGAGGGCACTTCAGTTCTTC. The V and J genes are TRBV7-9 and TRBJ2-1; 16 positions agree with TRBD2. The CDR3 length is 16 residues. Losses at the gene ends were 1 base for V and 13 bases for J; bases not matched to a gene: 7. Germline assignment: CDR1 SEHNR and CDR2 FQNEAQ (reference sequence).

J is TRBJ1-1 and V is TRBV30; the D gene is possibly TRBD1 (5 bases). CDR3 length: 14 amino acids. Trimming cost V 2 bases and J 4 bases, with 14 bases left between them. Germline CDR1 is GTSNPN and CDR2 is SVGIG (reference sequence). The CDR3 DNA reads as TGTGCCTGGAGTCCACAACAGGTGGGCACTGAAGCTTTCTTT. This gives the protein CAWSPQQVGTEAFF. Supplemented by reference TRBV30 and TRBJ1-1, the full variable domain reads SQTIHQWPATLVQPVGSPLSLECTVEGTSNPNLYWYRQAAGRGLQLLFYSVGIGQISSEVPQNLSASRPQDRQFILSSKKLLLSDSGFYLCAWSPQQVGTEAFFGQGTRLTVV.

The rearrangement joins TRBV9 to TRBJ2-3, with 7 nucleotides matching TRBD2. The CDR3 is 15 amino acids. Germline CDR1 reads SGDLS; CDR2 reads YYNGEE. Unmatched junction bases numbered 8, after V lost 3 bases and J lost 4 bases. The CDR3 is CASSGGRGSADTQYF. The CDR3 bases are TGTGCCAGCAGCGGAGGGCGGGGGAGCGCAGATACGCAGTATTTT.

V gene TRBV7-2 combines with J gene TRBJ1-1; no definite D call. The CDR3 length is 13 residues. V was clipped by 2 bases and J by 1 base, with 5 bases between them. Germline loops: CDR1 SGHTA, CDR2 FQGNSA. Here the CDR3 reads CASSLPSNTEAFF. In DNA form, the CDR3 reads TGTGCCAGCAGCTTACCCTCGAACACTGAAGCTTTCTTT.

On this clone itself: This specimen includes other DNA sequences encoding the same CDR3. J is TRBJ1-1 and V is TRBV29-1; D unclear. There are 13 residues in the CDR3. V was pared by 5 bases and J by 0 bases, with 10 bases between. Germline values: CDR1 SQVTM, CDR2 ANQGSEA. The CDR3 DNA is TGCAGCGTTACCGGACGGTTGAACACTGAAGCTTTCTTT. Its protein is CSVTGRLNTEAFF.

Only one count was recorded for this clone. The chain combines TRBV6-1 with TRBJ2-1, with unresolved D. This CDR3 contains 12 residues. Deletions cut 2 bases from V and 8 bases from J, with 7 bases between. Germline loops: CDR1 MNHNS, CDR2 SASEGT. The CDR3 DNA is TGTGCCAGCAGTGAAAACGTCCATGAGCAGTTCTTC. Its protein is CASSENVHEQFF.

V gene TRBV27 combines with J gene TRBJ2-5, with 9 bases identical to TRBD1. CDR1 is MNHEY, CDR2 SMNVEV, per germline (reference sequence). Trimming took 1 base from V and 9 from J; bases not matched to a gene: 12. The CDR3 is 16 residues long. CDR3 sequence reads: CASSLWGQGQGWAQYF. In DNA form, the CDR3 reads TGTGCCAGCAGTTTATGGGGACAGGGTCAGGGTTGGGCCCAGTACTTC.

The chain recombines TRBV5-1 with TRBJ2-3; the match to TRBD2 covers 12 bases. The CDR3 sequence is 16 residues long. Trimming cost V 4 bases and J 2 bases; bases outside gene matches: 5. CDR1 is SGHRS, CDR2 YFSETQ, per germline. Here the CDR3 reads CASSATSGGYTDTQYF. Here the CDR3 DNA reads TGCGCCAGCAGCGCAACTAGCGGGGGGTACACAGATACGCAGTATTTT. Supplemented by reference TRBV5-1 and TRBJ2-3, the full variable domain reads KAGVTQTPRYLIKTRGQQVTLSCSPISGHRSVSWYQQTPGQGLQFLFEYFSETQRNKGNFPGRFSGRQFSNSRSEMNVSTLELGDSALYLCASSATSGGYTDTQYFGPGTRLTVL.

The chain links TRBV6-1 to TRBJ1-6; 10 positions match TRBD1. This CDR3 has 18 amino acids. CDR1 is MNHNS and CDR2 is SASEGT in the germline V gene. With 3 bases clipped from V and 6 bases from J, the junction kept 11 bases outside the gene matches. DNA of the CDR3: TGTGCCAGCAGTGATTCGAAGGACAGGGGGACTTTTAATTCACCCCTCCACTTT. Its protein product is CASSDSKDRGTFNSPLHF.

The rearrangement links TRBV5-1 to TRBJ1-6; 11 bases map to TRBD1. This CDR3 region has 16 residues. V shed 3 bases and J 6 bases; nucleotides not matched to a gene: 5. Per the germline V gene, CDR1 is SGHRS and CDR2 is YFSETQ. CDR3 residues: CASSSQGQGVNSPLHF. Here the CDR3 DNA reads TGCGCCAGCAGCTCCCAGGGACAGGGGGTTAATTCACCCCTCCACTTT.

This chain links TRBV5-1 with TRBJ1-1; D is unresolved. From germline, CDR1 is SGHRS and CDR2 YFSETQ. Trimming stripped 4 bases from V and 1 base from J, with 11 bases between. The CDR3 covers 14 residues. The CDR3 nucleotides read TGCGCCAGCAGCGCCCAAAACAAGAACACTGAAGCTTTCTTT. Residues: CASSAQNKNTEAFF.

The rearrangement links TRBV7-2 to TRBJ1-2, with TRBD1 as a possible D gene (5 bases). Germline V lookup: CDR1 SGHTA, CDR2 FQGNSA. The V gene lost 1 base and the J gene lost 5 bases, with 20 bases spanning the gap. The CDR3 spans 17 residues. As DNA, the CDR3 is TGTGCCAGCAGCTTAGAGGGGCCCGGGACGGGGTTATATGGCTACACCTTC. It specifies CASSLEGPGTGLYGYTF.

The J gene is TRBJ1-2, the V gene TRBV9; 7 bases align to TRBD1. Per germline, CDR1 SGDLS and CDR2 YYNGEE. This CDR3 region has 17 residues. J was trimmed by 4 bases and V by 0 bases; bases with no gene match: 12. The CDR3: CASSVEGQGVPFYGYTF. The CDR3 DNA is TGTGCCAGCAGCGTAGAGGGGCAGGGGGTACCTTTCTATGGCTACACCTTC.

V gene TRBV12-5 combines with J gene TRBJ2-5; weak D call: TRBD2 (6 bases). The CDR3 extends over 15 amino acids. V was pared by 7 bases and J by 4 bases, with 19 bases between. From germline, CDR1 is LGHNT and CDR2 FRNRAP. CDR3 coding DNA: TGTGCTAGTGCAAGGGCCGGCTTGGGGGGAGAGACCCAGTACTTC. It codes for CASARAGLGGETQYF.